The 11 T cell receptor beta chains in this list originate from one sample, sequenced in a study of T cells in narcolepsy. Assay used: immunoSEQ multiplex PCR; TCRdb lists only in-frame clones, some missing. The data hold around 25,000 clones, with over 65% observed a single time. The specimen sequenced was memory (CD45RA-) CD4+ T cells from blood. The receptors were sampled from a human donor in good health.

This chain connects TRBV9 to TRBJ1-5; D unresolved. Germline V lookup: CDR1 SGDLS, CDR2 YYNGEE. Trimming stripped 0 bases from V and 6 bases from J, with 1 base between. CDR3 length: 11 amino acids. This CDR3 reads CASSVAQPQHF. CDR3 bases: TGTGCCAGCAGCGTAGCTCAGCCCCAGCATTTT.

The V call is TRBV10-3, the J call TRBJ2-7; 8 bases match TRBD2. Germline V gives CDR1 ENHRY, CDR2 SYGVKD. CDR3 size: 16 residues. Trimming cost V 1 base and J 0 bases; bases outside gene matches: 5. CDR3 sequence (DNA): TGTGCCATCAGTGAGTTCGGGACTAGGAGCTCCTACGAGCAGTACTTC. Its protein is CAISEFGTRSSYEQYF.

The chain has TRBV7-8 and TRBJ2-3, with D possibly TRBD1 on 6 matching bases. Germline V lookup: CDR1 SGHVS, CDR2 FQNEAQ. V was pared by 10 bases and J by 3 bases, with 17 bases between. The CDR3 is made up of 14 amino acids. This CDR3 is CATGAQGYTDTQYF. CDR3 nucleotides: TGTGCCACCGGAGCCCAGGGGTATACAGATACGCAGTATTTT.

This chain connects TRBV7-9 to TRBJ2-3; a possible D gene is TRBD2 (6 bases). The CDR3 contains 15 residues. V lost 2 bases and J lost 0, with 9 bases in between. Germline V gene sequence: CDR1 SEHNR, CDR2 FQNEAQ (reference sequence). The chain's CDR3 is CASSLIAASTDTQYF. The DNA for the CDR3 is TGTGCCAGCAGCTTAATAGCGGCTAGCACAGATACGCAGTATTTT.

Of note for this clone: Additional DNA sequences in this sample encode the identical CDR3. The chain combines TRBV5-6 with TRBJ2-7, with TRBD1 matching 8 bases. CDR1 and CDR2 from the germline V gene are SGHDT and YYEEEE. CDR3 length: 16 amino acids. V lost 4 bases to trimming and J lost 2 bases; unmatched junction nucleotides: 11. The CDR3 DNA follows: TGTGCCAGCAGCAGCCCCGGGACAGGTCTACCCTACGAGCAGTACTTC. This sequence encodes CASSSPGTGLPYEQYF.

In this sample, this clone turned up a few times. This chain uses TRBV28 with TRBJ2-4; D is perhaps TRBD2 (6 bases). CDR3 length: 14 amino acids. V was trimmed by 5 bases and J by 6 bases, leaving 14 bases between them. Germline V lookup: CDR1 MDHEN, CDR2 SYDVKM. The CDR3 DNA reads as TGTGCCAGCAGTCCCCGACTGGGGGGAAACATTCAGTACTTC. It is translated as CASSPRLGGNIQYF.

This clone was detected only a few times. This CDR3 reads CAITTGVDQPQHF. For the CDR3, the DNA is TGTGCCATCACCACAGGGGTGGATCAGCCCCAGCATTTT. The genes are TRBV10-3 and TRBJ1-5; 7 nucleotides match TRBD1. V lost 7 bases to trimming and J lost 5 bases; unmatched junction nucleotides: 5. CDR1 ENHRY and CDR2 SYGVKD come from the germline V gene. The CDR3 is made up of 13 amino acids.

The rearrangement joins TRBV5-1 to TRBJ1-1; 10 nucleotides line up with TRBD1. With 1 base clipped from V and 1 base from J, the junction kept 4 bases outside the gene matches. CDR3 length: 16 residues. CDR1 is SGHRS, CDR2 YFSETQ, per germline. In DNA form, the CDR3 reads TGCGCCAGCAGCTTGTTAGGGACAGGGGCGAACACTGAAGCTTTCTTT. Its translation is CASSLLGTGANTEAFF.

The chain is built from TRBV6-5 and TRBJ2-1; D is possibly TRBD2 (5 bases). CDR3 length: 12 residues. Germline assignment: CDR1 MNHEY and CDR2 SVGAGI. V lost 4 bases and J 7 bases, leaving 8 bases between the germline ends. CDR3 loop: CASSLRGNEQFF. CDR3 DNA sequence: TGTGCCAGCAGTTTGAGAGGGAATGAGCAGTTCTTC.

The CDR3 bases are TGTGCCATAGGAACAGGGGGCGGGTCCTACGAGCAGTACTTC. Translated, it gives CAIGTGGGSYEQYF. The V gene is TRBV10-3, the J gene TRBJ2-7; 9 nucleotides agree with TRBD1. CDR1 is ENHRY, CDR2 SYGVKD, per germline. This CDR3 is 14 amino acids long. The V and J ends lost 9 bases and 1 base, in that order; junction bases with no gene match: 7.

The CDR3 nucleotides are TGTGCCAGTGATCCCCGGACTAGTGGAATGGTACATGAGCAGTTCTTC. It codes for CASDPRTSGMVHEQFF. The rearrangement links TRBV19 to TRBJ2-1; 7 bases are shared with TRBD2. Germline CDR1 is LNHDA and CDR2 is SQIVND (reference sequence). This CDR3 has 16 residues. V was pared by 8 bases and J by 8 bases, with 18 bases of the junction left unmatched.